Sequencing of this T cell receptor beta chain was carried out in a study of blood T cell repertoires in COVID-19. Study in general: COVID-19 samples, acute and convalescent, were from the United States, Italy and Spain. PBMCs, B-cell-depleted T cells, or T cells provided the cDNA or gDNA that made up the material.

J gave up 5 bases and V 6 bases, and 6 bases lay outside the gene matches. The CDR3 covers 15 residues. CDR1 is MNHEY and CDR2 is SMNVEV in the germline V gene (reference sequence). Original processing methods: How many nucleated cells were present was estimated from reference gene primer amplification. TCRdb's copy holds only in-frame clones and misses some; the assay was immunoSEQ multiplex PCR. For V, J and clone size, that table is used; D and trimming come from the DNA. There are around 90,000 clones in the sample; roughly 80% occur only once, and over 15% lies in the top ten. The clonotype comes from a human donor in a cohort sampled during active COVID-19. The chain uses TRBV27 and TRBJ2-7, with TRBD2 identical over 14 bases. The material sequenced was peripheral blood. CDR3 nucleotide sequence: TGTGCCAGCAGCCGGACTAGCGGGAGGATCCACGAGCAGTACTTC. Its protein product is CASSRTSGRIHEQYF.